The clone carrying this T cell receptor beta chain was counted only a few times. The data originate from a study of T-cell memory formation after mild COVID-19. cDNA libraries for TCR alpha and TCR beta, carrying sample barcodes and UMIs, came from 5'RACE with constant-segment primers. TCRdb reprocessed the 5' RACE reads via MiXCR and lists one record per CDR3 protein. Of 200,000 to 250,000 distinct CDR3 sequences in the sample, approximately 10% were seen once. This receptor was identified in a man between 18 and 35 years old who had mild COVID-19 (a few samples of this study predate the infection). Cell type and time point are not known. Sequenced material: PBMCs or a T cell subset sorted from them (not recorded which).

The CDR3 reads CASSYVGGADEQYV. The CDR3 bases are TGTGCCAGCAGTTACGTTGGGGGCGCGGACGAGCAGTACGTC. The chain links TRBV6-6 to TRBJ2-7; D is possibly TRBD1 (6 bases). The CDR3 extends over 14 amino acids. The V end lost 2 bases, the J end lost 5 bases, and 13 bases lay between the germline ends. Germline V gene lookup returns CDR1 MNHNY and CDR2 SVGAGI (reference sequence).